The following is a T cell receptor beta chain sequence with its context. This CDR3 comprises 16 residues. With 4 bases clipped from V and 1 base from J, the junction kept 2 bases outside the gene matches. CDR1 is SGHRS, CDR2 YFSETQ, per germline. This sample is drawn from a study of blood T cell repertoires in COVID-19. Study context: PBMCs, B-cell-depleted T cells, or T cells were the source of the cDNA or gDNA that made up the material.

Original data processing: Estimates of nucleated cell counts were drawn from the amplification of reference gene primers. Data came from immunoSEQ multiplex PCR; TCRdb stores just in-frame clones and leaves some out. V and J calls and clone size are as listed in that table; D and trimming were resolved from the DNA. The sample lists 200,000 to 250,000 clones, 75% to 90% occurring once. This TCR came from a woman in her seventies with active or convalescent COVID-19. The chain is built from TRBV5-1 and TRBJ2-7, with TRBD2 matching 16 bases. Sequenced material: peripheral blood. CDR3 sequence: CASSEGLAGGSYEQYF. The CDR3 nucleotides read TGCGCCAGCAGCGAGGGACTAGCGGGAGGGTCCTACGAGCAGTACTTC.